This T cell receptor (beta chain) came from a study of PD-L1 blockade in urothelial cancer. Notes on the study in general: Below-median pretreatment blood TCR clonality was associated with improved progression-free and overall survival.

Sequenced by immunoSEQ multiplex PCR; TCRdb stores in-frame clones only, minus some. The sample lists about 110,000 clones, 75% to 95% occurring once. This clone has only a few counts. Its target is unknown. CDR3 size: 16 residues. J was trimmed by 3 bases and V by 1 base; bases with no gene match: 8. Germline CDR1 reads GTSNPN; CDR2 reads SVGIG (reference sequence). The time point was: peripheral blood 6 weeks after treatment start. Urothelial carcinoma in patients was locally advanced or metastatic. The gene calls are TRBV30 and TRBJ2-5, with 10 bases matching TRBD1. This receptor was obtained from a man between 60 and 75 years old with urothelial cancer. Sequenced material: PBMCs, taken around atezolizumab (anti-PD-L1) treatment. The CDR3 region has the DNA TGTGCCTGGAGTGACACCGGGACAGGGGATGAAGAGACCCAGTACTTC. Translation: CAWSDTGTGDEETQYF.